The rows below give T cell receptor beta chains drawn from one sample of a study of blood T cell repertoires in COVID-19. Assay used: immunoSEQ multiplex PCR; TCRdb lists only in-frame clones, some missing. The sample has around 360,000 clones; 80% to 90% are singletons. Sequencing used PBMCs or T cells enriched from blood (not recorded which). These receptor sequences come from a middle-aged man in a cohort exposed to, infected with or recovered from COVID-19 (not recorded which). The CDR3 runs from the conserved cysteine through the conserved F or W. A D gene is named only where the DNA matches it firmly. Clone size appears in some rows only: once, few, many, or a class for an expanded clone.

d_call: NA; clone_size: NA; v_call: TRBV18; j_call: TRBJ2-1; cdr3_nt: TGTGCCAGCTCACCCCAGGGCAAAAACAATGAGCAGTTCTTC; cdr3_aa: CASSPQGKNNEQFF
d_call: NA; clone_size: NA; v_call: TRBV7-9; j_call: TRBJ2-1; cdr3_nt: TGTGCCAGCAGCCCCGGGGGGCTAGCGGACTCCTACAATGAGCAGTTCTTC; cdr3_aa: CASSPGGLADSYNEQFF
d_call: NA; clone_size: NA; v_call: TRBV29-1; j_call: TRBJ2-1; cdr3_nt: TGCAGCGTTGATCACTACAATGAGCAGTTCTTC; cdr3_aa: CSVDHYNEQFF
d_call: TRBD1; clone_size: NA; v_call: TRBV7-9; j_call: TRBJ2-7; cdr3_nt: TGTGCCAGCAGCTTGGGCAAGGGTACAGGGGAAAACTACGAGCAGTACTTC; cdr3_aa: CASSLGKGTGENYEQYF
d_call: NA; clone_size: NA; v_call: TRBV5-4; j_call: TRBJ1-3; cdr3_nt: TGTGCCAGCAGCTTGCAGGGTCAGGACACCATATATTTT; cdr3_aa: CASSLQGQDTIYF
d_call: TRBD2; clone_size: NA; v_call: TRBV18; j_call: TRBJ2-3; cdr3_nt: TGTGCCAGCTCACCGTTTGTTACTAGCGGGATTAGCACAGATACGCAGTATTTT; cdr3_aa: CASSPFVTSGISTDTQYF
d_call: NA; clone_size: NA; v_call: TRBV7-2; j_call: TRBJ1-4; cdr3_nt: TGTGCCAGCAGCCCCAGACAGGCGCCAAATGAAAAACTGTTTTTT; cdr3_aa: CASSPRQAPNEKLFF
d_call: TRBD1; clone_size: NA; v_call: TRBV5-1; j_call: TRBJ1-2; cdr3_nt: TGCGCCAGCAGCCAGGGACAGGGGAGGGAGTATGGCTACACCTTC; cdr3_aa: CASSQGQGREYGYTF
d_call: NA; clone_size: few; v_call: TRBV7-9; j_call: TRBJ2-2; cdr3_nt: TGTGCCCGGGGAGAAAGGGCCGGGGAGCTGTTTTTT; cdr3_aa: CARGERAGELFF
d_call: NA; clone_size: NA; v_call: TRBV24-1; j_call: TRBJ1-2; cdr3_nt: TGTGCCACCATTTATAGTGGGCGACTACCTCTGGCCGGCTACACCTTC; cdr3_aa: CATIYSGRLPLAGYTF
d_call: NA; clone_size: NA; v_call: TRBV7-8; j_call: TRBJ1-2; cdr3_nt: TGTGCCAGCAGCACAGGGTCCGCCAATGGCTACACCTTC; cdr3_aa: CASSTGSANGYTF
d_call: TRBD2; clone_size: NA; v_call: TRBV11-3; j_call: TRBJ2-1; cdr3_nt: TGTGCCAGCAGCTTAGGCGGGAGTTCCTACAATGAGCAGTTCTTC; cdr3_aa: CASSLGGSSYNEQFF
d_call: NA; clone_size: NA; v_call: TRBV10-3; j_call: TRBJ1-3; cdr3_nt: TGTGCCATCAGTGACGGGACATCTGGAAACACCATATATTTT; cdr3_aa: CAISDGTSGNTIYF
d_call: TRBD2; clone_size: NA; v_call: TRBV7-3; j_call: TRBJ2-1; cdr3_nt: TGTGCCAGCAGCTTACTCCCCCAGCGTAGCGGGAGGGCCGGGGAGCAGTTCTTC; cdr3_aa: CASSLLPQRSGRAGEQFF
d_call: NA; clone_size: NA; v_call: TRBV15; j_call: TRBJ1-1; cdr3_nt: TGTGCCACCAGCAGAGATCTCGCGACAGGAGAAGCTTTCTTT; cdr3_aa: CATSRDLATGEAFF
d_call: TRBD2; clone_size: NA; v_call: TRBV6-6; j_call: TRBJ2-1; cdr3_nt: TGTGCCAGCAGTCGAGGGACTAGCGGTTACAATGAGCAGTTCTTC; cdr3_aa: CASSRGTSGYNEQFF
d_call: NA; clone_size: NA; v_call: TRBV18; j_call: TRBJ2-1; cdr3_nt: TGTGCCAGCTCACGGGACTCCAAGAATGAGCAGTTCTTC; cdr3_aa: CASSRDSKNEQFF
d_call: TRBD2; clone_size: NA; v_call: TRBV20-1; j_call: TRBJ2-1; cdr3_nt: TGCAGTGCTAGTGACTCCGGGACTAGCGGGAGAACTGAGCAGTTCTTC; cdr3_aa: CSASDSGTSGRTEQFF
d_call: NA; clone_size: NA; v_call: TRBV19; j_call: TRBJ1-1; cdr3_nt: TGTGCCAGTATAGCAGAGTATGAAGCTTTCTTT; cdr3_aa: CASIAEYEAFF
d_call: TRBD1; clone_size: NA; v_call: TRBV2; j_call: TRBJ1-2; cdr3_nt: TGTGCCAGCCCGGGGGACAGGGGGCAGGACACCTTC; cdr3_aa: CASPGDRGQDTF
d_call: NA; clone_size: NA; v_call: TRBV5-1; j_call: TRBJ2-2; cdr3_nt: TGCGCCAGCAGCTTGGGGCCGGGACTTCGTACCGGGGAGCTGTTTTTT; cdr3_aa: CASSLGPGLRTGELFF
d_call: NA; clone_size: NA; v_call: TRBV7-9; j_call: TRBJ2-2; cdr3_nt: TGTGCCAGCAGCCCGAATAGCGGACCGAACACCGGGGAGCTGTTTTTT; cdr3_aa: CASSPNSGPNTGELFF
d_call: TRBD2; clone_size: few; v_call: TRBV19; j_call: TRBJ2-7; cdr3_nt: TGTGCCAGTAGTAACCTAGCGGGAGACGAGCAGTACTTC; cdr3_aa: CASSNLAGDEQYF
d_call: TRBD1; clone_size: NA; v_call: TRBV3-1/TRBV3-2; j_call: TRBJ2-7; cdr3_nt: TGTGCCAGCAGCCAAGATTCGAGGGGGCCGAAGTACTTC; cdr3_aa: CASSQDSRGPKYF
d_call: NA; clone_size: NA; v_call: TRBV11-2; j_call: TRBJ2-3; cdr3_nt: TGTGCCAGCAGCTTAGTCACGACCGGAGGCACAGATACGCAGTATTTT; cdr3_aa: CASSLVTTGGTDTQYF
d_call: NA; clone_size: once; v_call: TRBV11-2; j_call: TRBJ1-3; cdr3_nt: TGTGCCAGCAGCTCAATCCAGGGGTATGGAAACACCATATATTTT; cdr3_aa: CASSSIQGYGNTIYF
d_call: TRBD2; clone_size: NA; v_call: TRBV3-1/TRBV3-2; j_call: TRBJ2-2; cdr3_nt: TGTGCCAGCAGCCAAGAGGTAGCGGGGAACACCGGGGAGCTGTTTTTT; cdr3_aa: CASSQEVAGNTGELFF
d_call: NA; clone_size: NA; v_call: TRBV27; j_call: TRBJ2-3; cdr3_nt: TGTGCCAGCAGTGACTACGATAATACGCAGTATTTT; cdr3_aa: CASSDYDNTQYF
d_call: NA; clone_size: NA; v_call: TRBV18; j_call: TRBJ1-2; cdr3_nt: TGTGCCAGCTCACCGTTTGGGGCCCCCAACACTAACTATGGCTACACCTTC; cdr3_aa: CASSPFGAPNTNYGYTF
d_call: NA; clone_size: once; v_call: TRBV5-6; j_call: TRBJ1-3; cdr3_nt: TGTGCCAGCAGCATAGGGGCAAGCACAAATTTATATTTT; cdr3_aa: CASSIGASTNLYF
d_call: TRBD1; clone_size: NA; v_call: TRBV18; j_call: TRBJ1-2; cdr3_nt: TGTGCCAGCTTCCTTCGACAGGGGGCTGGCTACACCTTC; cdr3_aa: CASFLRQGAGYTF
d_call: NA; clone_size: NA; v_call: TRBV19; j_call: TRBJ1-5; cdr3_nt: TGTGCCAGTAGTATACTGGCAGGGAGGGGCAATCAGCCCCAGCATTTT; cdr3_aa: CASSILAGRGNQPQHF
d_call: TRBD1; clone_size: NA; v_call: TRBV5-1; j_call: TRBJ2-1; cdr3_nt: TGCGCCAGCTTCGAAGGGGGCCTTCTAGTACAGGAGCAGTTCTTC; cdr3_aa: CASFEGGLLVQEQFF
d_call: TRBD2; clone_size: NA; v_call: TRBV5-6; j_call: TRBJ2-1; cdr3_nt: TGTGCCAGCAGGAAGCTAGCGGGAGGGATTAGCTCCTACAATGAGCAGTTCTTC; cdr3_aa: CASRKLAGGISSYNEQFF
d_call: NA; clone_size: NA; v_call: TRBV2; j_call: TRBJ1-1; cdr3_nt: TGTGCCAGCAGTGTTAACAGGGCGAACACTGAAGCTTTCTTT; cdr3_aa: CASSVNRANTEAFF
d_call: TRBD1; clone_size: NA; v_call: TRBV6-5; j_call: TRBJ1-5; cdr3_nt: TGTGCCTCCGGGACAGGGTTTAGGCAGCCCCAGCATTTT; cdr3_aa: CASGTGFRQPQHF
d_call: TRBD2; clone_size: NA; v_call: TRBV5-4; j_call: TRBJ2-3; cdr3_nt: TGTGCCAGCAGCAACCGACTAGCGGTCCTCACAGATACGCAGTATTTT; cdr3_aa: CASSNRLAVLTDTQYF
d_call: NA; clone_size: NA; v_call: TRBV18; j_call: TRBJ1-4; cdr3_nt: TGTGCCAGCTCACCATCCCTACCAGGCGTTGCAACTAATGAAAAACTGTTTTTT; cdr3_aa: CASSPSLPGVATNEKLFF
d_call: TRBD2; clone_size: NA; v_call: TRBV4-1; j_call: TRBJ2-1; cdr3_nt: TGCGCCAGCAGCCAAGGGGCGGGAGCGACGTTGGGGAATGAGCAGTTCTTC; cdr3_aa: CASSQGAGATLGNEQFF
d_call: TRBD1; clone_size: NA; v_call: TRBV18; j_call: TRBJ2-7; cdr3_nt: TGTGCCAGCTCACGGACAGGGGACTCCTACGAGCAGTACTTC; cdr3_aa: CASSRTGDSYEQYF
d_call: NA; clone_size: NA; v_call: TRBV2; j_call: TRBJ2-7; cdr3_nt: TGTGCCAGCAGTGCGGGCCGGGGGAAAAACGAGCAGTACTTC; cdr3_aa: CASSAGRGKNEQYF
d_call: NA; clone_size: NA; v_call: TRBV10-2; j_call: TRBJ2-3; cdr3_nt: TGCGCCAGCAGTGAGTTGCGAAAGAGCACAGATACGCAGTATTTT; cdr3_aa: CASSELRKSTDTQYF
d_call: TRBD2; clone_size: few; v_call: TRBV27; j_call: TRBJ2-7; cdr3_nt: TGTGCCAGTAGGGATAACCCTAGCGGTTGGGCGTCCTACGAGCAGTACTTC; cdr3_aa: CASRDNPSGWASYEQYF
d_call: NA; clone_size: NA; v_call: TRBV5-1; j_call: TRBJ1-3; cdr3_nt: TGCGCCAGCAGCAGGGGACTGACCTCTGGAAACACCATATATTTT; cdr3_aa: CASSRGLTSGNTIYF